The 22 T cell receptor beta chains reported below all come from one sample, sequenced in a study of beta chain features in type 1 diabetes. Broader study findings: Moderate yet significant TCRB CDR3 shortening was seen in Type 1 diabetes patients in all four CD4+ subsets.

The authors reverse transcribed all of the isolated RNA, so sequencing captured expressed TCRB transcripts. Profiling relied on immunoSEQ multiplex PCR, and the TCRdb table lists in-frame clones only, not all of them. The data hold hundreds of thousands of clones, with 11% to 15% observed a single time. Their antigen targets remain unknown. The sequenced material came from naive CD4+ T cells from blood. These receptor sequences come from a man aged 18-30 years with type 1 diabetes.

This clone came up a few times. The chain uses TRBV9 and TRBJ1-1, with D possibly being TRBD1 (5 bases). Trimming took 5 bases from V and 1 from J, leaving 9 bases between them. This CDR3 region has 13 residues. The germline V gene encodes CDR1 SGDLS and CDR2 YYNGEE. The CDR3 sequence is CASSGHENTEAFF. In nucleotides, the CDR3 is TGTGCCAGCAGTGGACACGAGAACACTGAAGCTTTCTTT.

The chain has TRBV2 and TRBJ2-3; a possible D gene is TRBD2 (6 bases). Germline CDR1 SNHLY, CDR2 FYNNEI. There are 14 residues in the CDR3. V lost 7 bases and J lost 2, with 13 bases in between. The CDR3 DNA reads TGTGCCAGCACCCCGGACTACACCACAGATACGCAGTATTTT. Protein: CASTPDYTTDTQYF.

The J gene is TRBJ1-1, the V gene TRBV29-1, with 7 bases matching TRBD1. With 0 bases clipped from V and 1 base from J, the junction kept 11 bases outside the gene matches. The V gene's germline CDR1 is SQVTM and CDR2 ANQGSEA. This CDR3 contains 17 residues. The CDR3 sequence: CSVEEVGGQSTNTEAFF. The CDR3 DNA sequence: TGCAGCGTTGAAGAGGTGGGGGGACAGTCCACGAACACTGAAGCTTTCTTT.

The chain links TRBV5-1 to TRBJ1-4; TRBD1 is a possible D gene (5 bases). Per germline, CDR1 SGHRS and CDR2 YFSETQ. Trimming removed 2 bases from V and 6 bases from J, with 11 bases in between. The CDR3 covers 14 residues. CDR3 region: CASSLDSMDEKLFF. CDR3 bases: TGCGCCAGCAGCTTAGACAGTATGGATGAAAAACTGTTTTTT.

This clone turned up a few times. The chain is built from TRBV7-8 and TRBJ2-3; 7 nucleotides agree with TRBD2. V lost 5 bases, J lost 2 bases, and 13 bases stayed unmatched. This CDR3 is 17 amino acids long. Germline lookup yields CDR1 SGHVS and CDR2 FQNEAQ. CDR3 in amino acids: CASSLRQAGPYTDTQYF. DNA for the CDR3: TGTGCCAGCAGCCTCCGCCAAGCGGGGCCCTACACAGATACGCAGTATTTT. Based on the CDR3 plus reference TRBV7-8 and TRBJ2-3, the full variable domain is GAGVSQSPRYKVAKRGQDVALRCDPISGHVSLFWYQQALGQGPEFLTYFQNEAQLDKSGLPSDRFFAERPEGSVSTLKIQRTQQEDSAVYLCASSLRQAGPYTDTQYFGPGTRLTVL.

The rearrangement joins TRBV6-1 to TRBJ2-7, with 11 bases identical to TRBD2. CDR1 is MNHNS and CDR2 is SASEGT in the germline V gene. V was clipped by 1 base and J by 7 bases; unmatched bases: 12. The CDR3 totals 17 residues. CDR3 loop: CASSEGTRRTSGREQYF. CDR3 sequence (DNA): TGTGCCAGCAGTGAAGGGACCCGGAGAACTAGCGGGAGAGAGCAGTACTTC.

The chain couples TRBV30 to TRBJ2-1; 10 positions match TRBD1. Per germline, CDR1 GTSNPN and CDR2 SVGIG (reference sequence). The CDR3 has 13 residues. The junction had 4 bases not matched to a gene; V was cut back by 2 bases and J by 9 bases. This chain's CDR3 is CAWSRQGAIEQFF. The CDR3 region has the DNA TGTGCCTGGAGTCGACAGGGGGCAATTGAGCAGTTCTTC.

This clone was seen a handful of times. The V gene is TRBV6-4, the J gene TRBJ2-1; 10 bases align to TRBD2. This CDR3 is 15 amino acids long. The germline gives CDR1 MRHNA, CDR2 SNTAGT. J gave up 4 bases and V 4 bases, and 4 bases lay outside the gene matches. CDR3 protein: CASSVGLAEYNEQFF. CDR3 nucleotides: TGTGCCAGCAGTGTCGGACTAGCGGAGTACAATGAGCAGTTCTTC.

This clone appeared a few times. Other nucleotide sequences in the sample specify the same CDR3. The CDR3 loop reads CSVEAGGRETQYF. The CDR3 DNA is TGCAGCGTGGAGGCGGGGGGGAGAGAGACCCAGTACTTC. J is TRBJ2-5 and V is TRBV29-1, with 9 bases aligning to TRBD2. CDR1 is SQVTM and CDR2 is ANQGSEA in the germline V gene. This CDR3 has 13 residues. Trimming at V came to 6 bases and at J to 4 bases, leaving 6 bases not matched to a gene. Full variable domain (remainder filled in from reference TRBV29-1 and TRBJ2-5): SAVISQKPSRDICQRGTSLTIQCQVDSQVTMMFWYRQQPGQSLTLIATANQGSEATYESGFVIDKFPISRPNLTFSTLTVSNMSPEDSSIYLCSVEAGGRETQYFGPGTRLLVL.

This rearrangement joins TRBV14 to TRBJ2-5; unclear D gene. With 7 bases removed from V and 5 bases from J, the gap between germline ends came to 17 bases. Germline V gene data show CDR1 as SGHDN and CDR2 as FVKESK. The CDR3 length is 14 residues. CDR3 loop: CASNAIGPRETQYF. The CDR3 DNA sequence: TGTGCCAGCAACGCCATCGGGCCGCGGGAGACCCAGTACTTC.

This clone was seen a handful of times. The J gene is TRBJ1-2, the V gene TRBV30; possible D gene TRBD1, 5 bases. From germline, CDR1 is GTSNPN and CDR2 SVGIG (reference sequence). This CDR3 has 11 amino acids. V gave up 6 bases and J gave up 6 bases, with 11 bases separating them. The CDR3 sequence: CACTGPDGYTF. In DNA, the CDR3 is TGTGCCTGCACGGGGCCGGATGGCTACACCTTC.

This sequence joins TRBV11-2 and TRBJ2-5; no definite D call. The germline V and J ends were trimmed by 5 bases and 7 bases, with 14 bases remaining between them. Germline assignment: CDR1 SGHAT and CDR2 FQNNGV. The CDR3 has 13 amino acids. The CDR3 is CASSQGSRPTQYF. The CDR3 DNA reads TGTGCCAGCAGCCAAGGAAGCCGACCGACCCAGTACTTC.

This clone turned up a few times. The chain carries TRBV9 and TRBJ2-7; 8 bases are shared with TRBD1. Per the germline V gene, CDR1 is SGDLS and CDR2 is YYNGEE. With V trimmed by 0 bases and J by 0 bases, 2 bases remained unmatched. This CDR3 is 15 amino acids long. CDR3 DNA sequence: TGTGCCAGCAGCGTAGGACAGGGGACCTCCTACGAGCAGTACTTC. Translating gives CASSVGQGTSYEQYF.

A few counts support this clone. This chain connects TRBV7-2 to TRBJ2-1; a possible D gene is TRBD1 (6 bases). This CDR3 is built from 16 residues. The germline V gene encodes CDR1 SGHTA and CDR2 FQGNSA. Trimming pared 0 bases from V and 8 bases from J, leaving 17 bases between. The CDR3 reads CASSLAGTGRQDEQFF. DNA of the CDR3: TGTGCCAGCAGCTTAGCGGGTACAGGGCGACAAGATGAGCAGTTCTTC.

Of note for this clone: Different DNA sequences within this sample yield the same CDR3. J is TRBJ1-2 and V is TRBV30; TRBD1 agrees at 8 bases. Germline values: CDR1 GTSNPN, CDR2 SVGIG (reference sequence). CDR3 length: 13 amino acids. Trimming at V came to 2 bases and at J to 4 bases, leaving 3 bases not matched to a gene. CDR3 sequence reads: CAWSRDRSYGYTF. CDR3 DNA sequence: TGTGCCTGGAGTCGGGACAGGTCCTATGGCTACACCTTC. The full variable domain, its missing parts supplied by reference TRBV30 and TRBJ1-2, is SQTIHQWPATLVQPVGSPLSLECTVEGTSNPNLYWYRQAAGRGLQLLFYSVGIGQISSEVPQNLSASRPQDRQFILSSKKLLLSDSGFYLCAWSRDRSYGYTFGSGTRLTVV.

The table lists this clone with a few counts. V and J are TRBV18 and TRBJ2-1; 7 nucleotides align to TRBD2. The V and J ends lost 3 bases and 1 base, in that order; junction bases with no gene match: 3. This CDR3 comprises 15 residues. Germline CDR1 and CDR2: KGHSH and LQKENI. The CDR3 DNA reads TGTGCCAGCTCACCGGTAGCGGGTTCCTACAATGAGCAGTTCTTC. Translating gives CASSPVAGSYNEQFF.

This clone was counted only a few times. V and J are TRBV25-1 and TRBJ2-3; 9 bases line up with TRBD2. Germline V CDR1 and CDR2: MGHDK, SYGVNS. This CDR3 is 16 amino acids long. V lost 0 bases, J lost 4 bases, and 5 bases stayed unmatched. The CDR3 sequence: CASSEYLAGGADTQYF. Written as DNA, the CDR3 is TGTGCCAGCAGTGAATATCTGGCGGGAGGGGCAGATACGCAGTATTTT.

The gene calls are TRBV9 and TRBJ1-4, with TRBD1 as a possible D gene (6 bases). Germline lookup yields CDR1 SGDLS and CDR2 YYNGEE. Trimming removed 4 bases at V and 7 bases at J, with 20 bases between. The CDR3 contains 16 residues. In DNA form, the CDR3 reads TGTGCCAGCAGCCCCGGAGGGGGTATCGCGCGTGAAAAACTGTTTTTT. Protein sequence: CASSPGGGIAREKLFF.

The J gene is TRBJ2-1, the V gene TRBV5-4; D unclear. CDR1 is SGHNT and CDR2 is YYREEE in the germline V gene (reference sequence). This CDR3 is 11 amino acids long. V dropped 0 bases and J dropped 9 bases, with 4 bases sitting between them. CDR3 bases: TGTGCCAGCAGCTTGGGGCTTGAGCAGTTCTTC. It translates to CASSLGLEQFF.

This clone was recorded a few times. This sequence joins TRBV15 and TRBJ2-7, with D maybe TRBD1 (6 bases). The CDR3 extends over 15 amino acids. CDR1 is LNHNV and CDR2 is YYDKDF in the germline V gene (reference sequence). Trimming shortened V by 0 bases and J by 3 bases, and 12 bases separated the two germline ends. CDR3 in amino acids: CATSRDFGDNYEQYF. For the CDR3, the DNA is TGTGCCACCAGCAGAGATTTTGGGGACAACTACGAGCAGTACTTC. The full variable domain, in which reference TRBV15 and TRBJ2-7 provide the parts outside the CDR3, is DAMVIQNPRYQVTQFGKPVTLSCSQTLNHNVMYWYQQKSSQAPKLLFHYYDKDFNNEADTPDNFQSRRPNTSFCFLDIRSPGLGDTAMYLCATSRDFGDNYEQYFGPGTRLTVT.

DNA of the CDR3: TGTGCCAGCAGGCGCGACAGGGGTCAGGACACCATATATTTT. This translates into CASRRDRGQDTIYF. The genes are TRBV5-4 and TRBJ1-3; 8 nucleotides align to TRBD1. This CDR3 region has 14 residues. Germline CDR1 and CDR2: SGHNT and YYREEE (reference sequence). Unmatched junction bases numbered 9, after V lost 5 bases and J lost 8 bases. The full variable domain, with the rest looked up from reference TRBV5-4 and TRBJ1-3, is ETGVTQSPTHLIKTRGQQVTLRCSSQSGHNTVSWYQQALGQGPQFIFQYYREEENGRGNFPPRFSGLQFPNYSSELNVNALELDDSALYLCASRRDRGQDTIYFGEGSWLTVV.

The V and J genes are TRBV28 and TRBJ2-7; 8 bases are a match to TRBD2. V lost 2 bases and J lost 0; bases outside the gene matches: 6. Germline V lookup: CDR1 MDHEN, CDR2 SYDVKM. The CDR3 consists of 16 residues. In DNA form, the CDR3 reads TGTGCCAGCAGTTTACGAGCGGGGGCGTACTCCTACGAGCAGTACTTC. Protein: CASSLRAGAYSYEQYF.